This T cell receptor (beta chain) emerged from a study of identifying expanded T cells in peripheral blood. For this clone: Antigen unknown.

Assay: immunoSEQ multiplex PCR; the TCRdb copy retains only in-frame clones and omits some. There are 70,000 to 95,000 clones in the sample; more than 70% occur only once, and about 3.9% lies in the top ten. The CDR3 runs to 12 residues. Germline lookup yields CDR1 MNHEY and CDR2 SMNVEV (reference sequence). The V end lost 6 bases, the J end lost 11 bases, and 13 bases lay between the germline ends. Whole-study findings and limits: Variance in clone template counts between roughly two-week samples significantly increased with total template count across all healthy donors. About 1.2 clones differed between technical replicates, versus around 15 and 19 over time.

Collection occurred without any documented infections or immune events in donors. The source material was blood. This clonotype was obtained from a person aged 18 to 69 in good health. The chain links TRBV27 to TRBJ2-2; D possibly corresponds to TRBD1 (6 bases). The CDR3 sequence: CASRGTMVELFF. In nucleotides, the CDR3 is TGTGCCAGCAGAGGGACAATGGTAGAGCTGTTTTTT.